These 32 T cell receptor beta chains came from one sample sequenced in a study of OX40 agonist ivuxolimab in advanced cancers. Sequencing used immunoSEQ multiplex PCR; TCRdb keeps in-frame clones, though not all of them. The sample includes around 55,000 clones, about 86% of them seen just once. The sequences come from CD4+ or CD8+ T cells sorted from blood, collected in a trial of the OX40 agonist ivuxolimab. The receptors come from an adult with an advanced solid tumor such as melanoma, head and neck, liver or kidney cancer.

The count of this clone is one. The chain carries TRBV6-5 and TRBJ1-2; 10 nucleotides align to TRBD1. Trimming took 1 base from V and 10 from J; bases not matched to a gene: 12. The length of the CDR3 is 16 residues. The V gene's germline CDR1 is MNHEY and CDR2 SVGAGI. CDR3 sequence reads: CASSYWAGQGINDYTF. The CDR3 nucleotides are TGTGCCAGCAGTTACTGGGCGGGACAGGGGATTAATGACTACACCTTC.

A note on this clone: As the CDR3 is not closed by the conserved phenylalanine or tryptophan, this likely results from a read error. The CDR3 spells CATSRGDSGRWNSPLHL. CDR3 sequence (DNA): TGTGCCACCAGCAGAGGGGACAGCGGACGTTGGAATTCACCCCTCCACCTT. The chain employs TRBV15 and TRBJ1-6, with TRBD1 matching over 7 bases. This CDR3 region has 17 residues. Germline CDR1 reads LNHNV; CDR2 reads YYDKDF (reference sequence). The V and J ends lost 1 base and 7 bases, in that order; junction bases with no gene match: 10.

The rearrangement links TRBV2 to TRBJ1-3; D ambiguous. Trimming shortened V by 2 bases and J by 0 bases, and 14 bases separated the two germline ends. Germline V CDR1 and CDR2: SNHLY, FYNNEI. The CDR3 sequence is 17 residues long. CDR3 nucleotides: TGTGCCAGCAGTGAAAGGGCCCCAACGGGCTCTGGAAACACCATATATTTT. Amino acid sequence: CASSERAPTGSGNTIYF. Supplemented by reference TRBV2 and TRBJ1-3, the full variable domain reads EPEVTQTPSHQVTQMGQEVILRCVPISNHLYFYWYRQILGQKVEFLVSFYNNEISEKSEIFDDQFSVERPDGSNFTLKIRSTKLEDSAMYFCASSERAPTGSGNTIYFGEGSWLTVV.

This chain joins TRBV11-2 and TRBJ2-1, with D perhaps matching TRBD2 (6 bases). The germline CDR1 and CDR2 sequences are SGHAT and FQNNGV. The CDR3 has 16 residues. The V end lost 1 base, the J end lost 4 bases, and 14 bases lay between the germline ends. The chain's CDR3 is CASSLARTGLYNEQFF. For the CDR3, the DNA is TGTGCCAGCAGCTTAGCGCGAACAGGACTATACAATGAGCAGTTCTTC.

For the CDR3, the DNA is TGTGCCAGCAGCCTACAGGGGGCGAATGAGCAGTTCTTC. Residues: CASSLQGANEQFF. The rearrangement links TRBV6-6 to TRBJ2-1, with 9 bases fitting TRBD1. The CDR3 length is 13 residues. V trimming: 6 bases; J trimming: 7 bases; junction bases outside the gene matches: 4. Germline values: CDR1 MNHNY, CDR2 SVGAGI (reference sequence).

The genes are TRBV13 and TRBJ2-5, with 7 bases fitting TRBD1. The CDR3 covers 16 residues. J gave up 0 bases and V 2 bases, and 6 bases lay outside the gene matches. Germline-derived CDR1 and CDR2 are PRHDT and FYEKMQ (reference sequence). The CDR3 loop reads CASSLRGLNHQETQYF. CDR3 bases: TGTGCCAGCAGCTTAAGGGGGCTCAACCACCAAGAGACCCAGTACTTC.

This clone appeared a single time. One junction end does not reproduce the germline sequence, and a read error may be involved. This chain joins TRBV11-2 and TRBJ2-4; possibly TRBD2 for D (5 bases). This CDR3 has 11 amino acids. Germline V gene data show CDR1 as SGHAT and CDR2 as FQNNGV. DNA for the CDR3: TGTGCCAGCAGCTTTTCTGACGGGGAGCACTTC. This codes for CASSFSDGEHF.

A word on this clone: Other DNA variants within this sample encode the same CDR3. DNA for the CDR3: TGTGCCAGCAGCTTAGTAGGTGGGAGAGAGACCCAGTACTTC. Protein product: CASSLVGGRETQYF. This chain links TRBV11-2 with TRBJ2-5, with D tentatively TRBD2 (5 bases). Trimming removed 1 base at V and 4 bases at J, with 10 bases between. The CDR3 is 14 residues long. Germline V gene lookup returns CDR1 SGHAT and CDR2 FQNNGV.

Only one count was recorded for this clone. The chain joins TRBV27 to TRBJ1-1; TRBD1 matches at 10 bases. Germline CDR1 reads MNHEY; CDR2 reads SMNVEV (reference sequence). V gave up 0 bases and J gave up 5 bases; unmatched junction bases: 3. CDR3 length equals 15 residues. The CDR3 DNA sequence: TGTGCCAGCAGTTTATCAGGGACAGGGGTGACTGAAGCTTTCTTT. Its translation is CASSLSGTGVTEAFF.

A few counts support this clone. J is TRBJ2-1 and V is TRBV4-3; the D gene is possibly TRBD1 (6 bases). V shed 4 bases and J shed 7 bases, with 17 bases lying between them. CDR1 and CDR2 from the germline V gene are LGHNA and YSLEER. The CDR3 length is 15 residues. The CDR3 nucleotides are TGCGCCAGCAGCCCCTGGCCGGCAGGGGAGAATGAGCAGTTCTTC. Protein: CASSPWPAGENEQFF.

This chain uses TRBV6-5 with TRBJ2-7; no definite D call. Trimming left V 6 bases short and J 7 bases short, with 10 bases between. The CDR3 contains 11 residues. From germline, CDR1 is MNHEY and CDR2 SVGAGI. The CDR3 loop reads CASSGMGEQYF. Here the CDR3 DNA reads TGTGCCAGCAGCGGAATGGGGGAGCAGTACTTC.

The chain has TRBV15 and TRBJ1-2; 8 nucleotides line up with TRBD1. The CDR3 covers 14 residues. Germline V gene lookup returns CDR1 LNHNV and CDR2 YYDKDF (reference sequence). After removal of 5 bases from V and 3 bases from J, the junction contained 5 bases not matched to a gene. The CDR3 sequence is CATSGQGGDYGYTF. Here the CDR3 DNA reads TGTGCCACCAGCGGACAGGGAGGAGACTATGGCTACACCTTC.

This sequence joins TRBV6-4 and TRBJ2-7, with TRBD1 matching over 9 bases. After removal of 5 bases from V and 5 bases from J, the junction contained 7 bases not matched to a gene. The CDR3 loop spans 14 amino acids. Germline V gene data show CDR1 as MRHNA and CDR2 as SNTAGT. The DNA of the CDR3 is TGTGCCAGCAGTACAGGGGGCGCGCCCCACGAGCAGTACTTC. Its translation is CASSTGGAPHEQYF.

This sequence joins TRBV9 and TRBJ2-7; TRBD2 is a possible D gene (5 bases). V shed 4 bases and J shed 5 bases, with 13 bases lying between them. This CDR3 is built from 13 residues. CDR1 SGDLS and CDR2 YYNGEE come from the germline V gene. CDR3 loop: CASSPGGSDEQYF. The CDR3, as DNA: TGTGCCAGCAGCCCCGGTGGGAGCGACGAGCAGTACTTC.

CDR3 sequence: CSVETEFYGYTF. In DNA, the CDR3 is TGCAGCGTGGAGACAGAGTTCTATGGCTACACCTTC. The gene calls are TRBV29-1 and TRBJ1-2, with a possible D match to TRBD1 (5 bases). The CDR3 consists of 12 residues. V lost 6 bases, J lost 4 bases, and 12 bases lay in between. The germline CDR1 and CDR2 sequences are SQVTM and ANQGSEA.

The chain combines TRBV27 with TRBJ2-3, with TRBD1 identical over 8 bases. V was pared by 5 bases and J by 4 bases, with 5 bases of the junction left unmatched. The CDR3 has 14 amino acids. Germline lookup yields CDR1 MNHEY and CDR2 SMNVEV (reference sequence). For the CDR3, the DNA is TGTGCCAGCAGTCGACAGGGGTATGCAGATACGCAGTATTTT. The encoded protein is CASSRQGYADTQYF.

This sequence joins TRBV7-6 and TRBJ2-1; D remains ambiguous. Looked up from germline, CDR1 is SGHVS and CDR2 is FNYEAQ. V was cut by 5 bases and J by 9 bases, with 14 bases left in between. CDR3 length: 13 residues. CDR3 loop: CASSHDPQVEQFF. The CDR3 nucleotides are TGTGCCAGCAGCCACGACCCCCAGGTTGAGCAGTTCTTC.

This chain connects TRBV2 to TRBJ2-1; D is ambiguous. This CDR3 comprises 12 residues. Germline-derived CDR1 and CDR2 are SNHLY and FYNNEI. V lost 8 bases to trimming and J lost 7 bases, with 12 bases between them. In DNA form, the CDR3 reads TGTGCCAGCGAAACAGCCCCGAATGAGCAGTTCTTC. It specifies CASETAPNEQFF.

The chain couples TRBV9 to TRBJ2-7; the match to TRBD2 covers 13 bases. V gave up 4 bases and J gave up 0 bases; unmatched junction bases: 4. This CDR3 is built from 16 residues. In germline, CDR1 is SGDLS, CDR2 YYNGEE. Written as DNA, the CDR3 is TGTGCCAGCAGCCCCGGGACTAGCGGGGCCTCCTACGAGCAGTACTTC. As protein: CASSPGTSGASYEQYF.

The genes are TRBV4-3 and TRBJ2-1; 8 bases are a match to TRBD2. The junction had 7 bases not matched to a gene; V was cut back by 0 bases and J by 6 bases. Germline CDR1 is LGHNA and CDR2 is YSLEER. The CDR3 consists of 16 residues. The CDR3 DNA reads as TGCGCCAGCAGCCAAGATACGGGGGGGTTCGGCAATGAGCAGTTCTTC. Encoded protein: CASSQDTGGFGNEQFF.

The genes are TRBV7-3 and TRBJ2-1; the D call may be TRBD1 or TRBD2 (5 bases each). The CDR3 spans 15 residues. Deletions cut 2 bases from V and 0 bases from J, with 8 bases between. Germline values: CDR1 SGHTA, CDR2 FQGTGA. The CDR3 loop reads CASSLEGSSYNEQFF. Here the CDR3 DNA reads TGTGCCAGCAGCTTAGAGGGGAGCTCCTACAATGAGCAGTTCTTC.

The genes are TRBV11-3 and TRBJ2-1; TRBD1 agrees at 9 bases. Germline trimming cut 1 base from V and 8 bases from J; bases unmatched to any gene: 9. Per the germline V gene, CDR1 is SGHNT and CDR2 is YENEEA. CDR3 length: 16 amino acids. The CDR3 DNA reads TGTGCCAGCAGCTTAGGAGGGACAGGGTCTATCTATGAGCAGTTCTTC. This gives the protein CASSLGGTGSIYEQFF.

This chain uses TRBV15 with TRBJ2-7; possibly TRBD2 for D (6 bases). V was trimmed by 4 bases and J by 0 bases, leaving 10 bases between them. The CDR3 is 14 residues long. CDR1 is LNHNV and CDR2 is YYDKDF in the germline V gene (reference sequence). The CDR3 region is CATSTGLGSYEQYF. As DNA, the CDR3 is TGTGCCACCAGCACGGGACTCGGCTCCTACGAGCAGTACTTC.

V usage is TRBV13 and J usage is TRBJ2-2; D is perhaps TRBD1 (6 bases). V lost 4 bases and J 7 bases, leaving 19 bases between the germline ends. The germline V gene encodes CDR1 PRHDT and CDR2 FYEKMQ (reference sequence). The CDR3 is 16 residues long. CDR3: CASSSFHRAQGGELFF. The CDR3 region has the DNA TGTGCCAGCAGCTCTTTTCACAGGGCGCAGGGCGGGGAGCTGTTTTTT.

The CDR3 spells CASSEGHLNTEAFF. The CDR3 DNA sequence: TGTGCCAGCAGTGAGGGACACCTGAACACTGAAGCTTTCTTT. The chain recombines TRBV6-6 with TRBJ1-1; tentatively, D is TRBD1 (6 bases). Germline CDR1 reads MNHNY; CDR2 reads SVGAGI (reference sequence). V dropped 5 bases and J dropped 0 bases, with 10 bases sitting between them. The CDR3 runs 14 residues.

The chain uses TRBV5-6 and TRBJ1-1; maybe TRBD1 (6 bases). The CDR3 consists of 14 residues. Germline CDR1 reads SGHDT; CDR2 reads YYEEEE. The germline V and J ends were trimmed by 0 bases and 4 bases, with 10 bases remaining between them. Here the CDR3 DNA reads TGTGCCAGCAGCTTGGTCCAGGGGACCACTGAAGCTTTCTTT. This translates into CASSLVQGTTEAFF.

The genes are TRBV4-2 and TRBJ2-5, with 8 bases aligning to TRBD1. The CDR3 runs 15 residues. Germline V gene sequence: CDR1 LGHNA, CDR2 YNFKEQ. J was trimmed by 4 bases and V by 0 bases; bases with no gene match: 4. The CDR3 protein is CASSQDWTGTETQYF. CDR3 bases: TGTGCCAGCAGCCAAGATTGGACAGGGACAGAGACCCAGTACTTC.

This clone is a singleton in its sample. The CDR3 DNA reads TGTGCCAGCAGCTACGCGGGGGACCTGGAAGCTTTCTTT. Protein product: CASSYAGDLEAFF. V is TRBV6-5 and J is TRBJ1-1; a weak D match, TRBD1 (5 bases). Trimming pared 6 bases from V and 8 bases from J, leaving 16 bases between. Germline assignment: CDR1 MNHEY and CDR2 SVGAGI. The CDR3 contains 13 residues.

The chain carries TRBV7-8 and TRBJ1-3, with D possibly matching TRBD1 (5 bases). The V gene lost 1 base and the J gene lost 7 bases, with 14 bases spanning the gap. Germline V lookup: CDR1 SGHVS, CDR2 FQNEAQ. The CDR3 is 15 residues long. CDR3 in DNA: TGTGCCAGCAGCTTAGTAGCTGGGGCCGCCAACACCATATATTTT. Residues: CASSLVAGAANTIYF.

The CDR3 protein is CASSRGQGGSDEQFF. CDR3 nucleotides: TGTGCCAGCAGCCGGGGACAGGGTGGGAGTGATGAGCAGTTCTTC. The chain uses TRBV11-2 and TRBJ2-1; TRBD1 matches 9 bases. From germline, CDR1 is SGHAT and CDR2 FQNNGV. V shed 5 bases, J shed 8 bases, and the junction held 10 bases outside the gene matches. This CDR3 region has 15 residues.

This chain connects TRBV6-5 to TRBJ1-2; D possibly corresponds to TRBD1 (6 bases). This CDR3 has 13 residues. CDR1 is MNHEY and CDR2 is SVGAGI in the germline V gene. The V and J ends lost 2 bases and 6 bases respectively, with 10 bases between them. The CDR3 DNA reads TGTGCCAGCAGTTACGGGGGACACGATGGCTACACCTTC. This translates into CASSYGGHDGYTF.

The chain recombines TRBV11-1 with TRBJ2-7, with D tentatively TRBD1 (6 bases). CDR1 SGHAT and CDR2 FQDESV come from the germline V gene (reference sequence). Deletions cut 4 bases from V and 6 bases from J, with 10 bases between. The CDR3 spans 12 residues. DNA for the CDR3: TGTGCCAGCAGCTCGAGGGGGTCCGAGCAGTACTTC. It translates to CASSSRGSEQYF.